This T cell receptor (beta chain) was recovered during a study of radiotherapy plus CTLA-4 blockade in lung cancer. Profiled with immunoSEQ multiplex PCR; TCRdb holds only in-frame clones, not every one. This repertoire shows over 80,000 clones, around 83% found once; its top ten account for under 0.85%. Ipilimumab CTLA-4 blockade and focal radiation were given to patients with chemo-refractory metastatic non-small-cell lung cancer. The sequencing here drew on peripheral blood, taken from a patient treated with radiotherapy plus ipilimumab. This TCR derives from a human donor with non-small cell lung cancer who had stable disease on radiotherapy plus ipilimumab.

CDR3: CASSDIGQGTSYNEQFF. CDR3 sequence (DNA): TGTGCCAGTAGTGATATTGGGCAGGGGACTTCCTACAATGAGCAGTTCTTC. The chain couples TRBV19 to TRBJ2-1, with D tentatively TRBD1 or TRBD2 (6 bases each). Trimming cost V 5 bases and J 1 base, with 18 bases left between them. The CDR3 is 17 residues long. The germline gives CDR1 LNHDA, CDR2 SQIVND (reference sequence). The variable domain in full, completed from reference TRBV19 and TRBJ2-1, reads DGGITQSPKYLFRKEGQNVTLSCEQNLNHDAMYWYRQDPGQGLRLIYYSQIVNDFQKGDIAEGYSVSREKKESFPLTVTSAQKNPTAFYLCASSDIGQGTSYNEQFFGPGTRLTVL.